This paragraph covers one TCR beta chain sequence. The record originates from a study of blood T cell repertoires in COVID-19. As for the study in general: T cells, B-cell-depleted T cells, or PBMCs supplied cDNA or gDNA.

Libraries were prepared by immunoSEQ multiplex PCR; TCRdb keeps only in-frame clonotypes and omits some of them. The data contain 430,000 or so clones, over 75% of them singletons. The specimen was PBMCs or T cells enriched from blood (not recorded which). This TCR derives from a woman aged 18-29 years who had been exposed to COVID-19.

The DNA of the CDR3 is TGCGCCAGCAGCAGCGCGAAGACAGCGCATCAGCCCCAGCATTTT. The encoded protein is CASSSAKTAHQPQHF. The gene calls are TRBV4-3 and TRBJ1-5; D possibly corresponds to TRBD1 (5 bases). The CDR3 extends over 15 amino acids. V dropped 5 bases and J dropped 5 bases, with 16 bases sitting between them. Germline CDR1 LGHNA, CDR2 YSLEER.